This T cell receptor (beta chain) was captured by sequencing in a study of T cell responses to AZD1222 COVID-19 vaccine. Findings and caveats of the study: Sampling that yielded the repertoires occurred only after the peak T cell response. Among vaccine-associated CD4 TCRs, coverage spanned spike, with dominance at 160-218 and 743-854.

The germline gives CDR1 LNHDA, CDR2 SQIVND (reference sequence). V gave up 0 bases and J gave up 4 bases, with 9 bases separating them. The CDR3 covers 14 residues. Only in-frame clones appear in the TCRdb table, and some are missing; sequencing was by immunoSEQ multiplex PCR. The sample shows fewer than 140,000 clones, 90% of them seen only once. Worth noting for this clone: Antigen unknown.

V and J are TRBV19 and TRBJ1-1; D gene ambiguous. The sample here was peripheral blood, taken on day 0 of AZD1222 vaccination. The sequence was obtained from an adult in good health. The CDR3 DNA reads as TGTGCCAGTAGTATAGATCCGTCGAGCACTGAAGCTTTCTTT. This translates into CASSIDPSSTEAFF.